Following are 25 T cell receptor delta chains from one sample sequenced in a study of γδ T cells in repeated Plasmodium falciparum infection. Flow sorting of PBMC yielded separate Vgamma9/Vdelta2+ and Vdelta2-negative gammadelta T cell populations for bulk repertoire analysis. TCRdb redid the clone calls on the multiplex PCR reads with CATT. This table has about 51,000 delta-chain clones, 1.9% appearing once. Sequences were obtained from gamma-delta T cells from blood. The receptors were gathered from a pool of human donors (malaria-infected and uninfected, not separated).

Worth noting for this clone: A far larger clone is off by one base, so a read error is likely. This sample includes further DNA sequences coding for the same CDR3. The V and J genes are TRDV1 and TRDJ1; 12 bases agree with TRDD3. Germline matching of the DNA provided the J gene here, since TCRdb leaves it blank. The CDR3 runs 23 residues. CDR1 is TSWWSYY, CDR2 QGS, per germline. Here the CDR3 DNA reads TGTGCTCTCGGGGAACGGACCCCGCCTTCGTCTGGGGGATACGCTCCCTACACCGATAAACTCATCTTT. This sequence encodes CALGERTPPSSGGYAPYTDKLIF.

This clone showed up just a few times. TCRdb has a much larger clone's protein, which differs at residue 6 from the translation of this DNA, likely because of a read error; what is shown is the protein translated from the DNA. This chain joins TRDV1 and TRDJ1, with TRDD3 matching 11 bases. The CDR3 is 22 amino acids. Germline CDR1 is TSWWSYY and CDR2 is QGS. With 9 bases clipped from V and 0 bases from J, the junction kept 27 bases outside the gene matches. CDR3 sequence (DNA): TGTGCTCTCAGTAAGTCCCGCAACTGGGGGATAACTTTGGGATTGTACACCGATAAACTCATCTTT. The encoded protein is CALSKSRNWGITLGLYTDKLIF.

Notes on this clone: It is likely a read error: a sequence one base away is far more abundant. Other DNA sequences in the sample encode the same CDR3. The V and J genes are TRDV1 and TRDJ1; TRDD2 or TRDD3 may be the D gene (8 bases each). The J gene was not available in TCRdb and was assigned here by matching the DNA to germline segments. The CDR3 runs to 23 residues. With 4 bases removed from V and 2 bases from J, the gap between germline ends came to 38 bases. The germline V gene encodes CDR1 TSWWSYY and CDR2 QGS. The CDR3 protein is CALGVPPLFLRGWGRDRTDKLIF. The CDR3 nucleotides read TGTGCTCTTGGGGTCCCTCCCCTCTTCCTACGTGGCTGGGGGAGAGACCGAACCGATAAACTCATCTTT.

This clone has ten or more counts. The TCRdb record carries a much larger clone's protein, which differs from this DNA's translation at residue 13; a read error is the likely cause, and the protein listed here is the DNA translation. The CDR3 DNA reads TGTGCTCTTGGGGAGGTACTGGGGGACACTGATAAACCCATCTTT. This codes for CALGEVLGDTDKPIF. No call exists for the J gene, whereas the V gene is TRDV1; the table's TRDD3 call for D was not verified on the DNA. CDR3 size: 15 residues. CDR1 TSWWSYY and CDR2 QGS come from the germline V gene.

Ten or more counts support this clone. This sequence joins TRDV1 and TRDJ2; 10 bases line up with TRDD3. Germline CDR1 reads TSWWSYY; CDR2 reads QGS. After removal of 5 bases from V and 7 bases from J, the junction contained 28 bases not matched to a gene. The length of the CDR3 is 22 residues. CDR3 in amino acids: CALGTTLPTQYWGIPSVAQLFF. DNA for the CDR3: TGTGCTCTTGGGACTACACTTCCTACCCAATACTGGGGGATTCCTTCGGTAGCACAACTCTTCTTT.

This clone was seen at least ten times. It is likely a read error: a sequence one base away is far more abundant. Other DNA sequences in this specimen translate into the identical CDR3. The V call is TRAV38-2/DV8, the J call TRDJ1; 12 nucleotides align to TRDD3. The J gene was missing in TCRdb and was found by matching the end of the DNA to germline. This CDR3 has 24 amino acids. In germline, CDR1 is TSESDYY, CDR2 QEAYKQQN. CDR3 region: CAYRSARRWDPLLGDTWSADKLIF. The CDR3 bases are TGTGCCTATAGGAGCGCGAGACGTTGGGACCCTTTACTGGGGGATACTTGGTCGGCCGATAAACTCATCTTT.

This clone has more than one count but fewer than ten. A far larger clone is one nucleotide away, so this likely arose from a read error. This same CDR3 is encoded by further DNA sequences in the sample. CDR3 sequence reads: CAYRSSALCLCTSSYTDKLIF. The CDR3 nucleotides are TGTGCTTATAGGAGCTCCGCTTTATGCCTTTGTACATCCAGCTACACCGATAAACTCATCTTT. The chain joins TRAV38-2/DV8 to TRDJ1; D not resolved. No J segment appears in TCRdb, so it was assigned here by matching the sequence to germline. Germline V CDR1 and CDR2: TSESDYY, QEAYKQQN. CDR3 length equals 21 residues. The V gene lost 1 base and the J gene lost 0 bases, with 28 bases spanning the gap.

On this clone: This DNA's translation differs at residue 6 from TCRdb's protein, which comes from a much larger clone; a read error is likely, and the protein shown is translated from the DNA. V usage is TRDV3 and J usage is TRDJ1; 9 positions match TRDD3. CDR1 and CDR2 (germline): TVYSNPD, GDNSRS (reference sequence). Losses at the gene ends were 4 bases for V and 4 bases for J; bases not matched to a gene: 25. This CDR3 is built from 19 residues. The CDR3 region has the DNA TGTGCCTCTGCCCTACTCCCACCCGACCACTGGGGGACGAACGATAAACTCATCTTT. It yields the protein CASALLPPDHWGTNDKLIF.

To note about this clone: TCRdb shows a much larger clone's protein in place of this DNA's translation, and the two differ at residue 11, likely through a read error; the protein shown is translated from the DNA. The chain couples TRDV3 to TRDJ1; possibly TRDD1 or TRDD3 for D (5 bases each). TCRdb is silent on the J gene; assignment here came from matching the DNA to germline. The CDR3 totals 15 residues. Germline-derived CDR1 and CDR2 are TVYSNPD and GDNSRS (reference sequence). The V end was cut by 3 bases, the J end by 6 bases, with 23 bases between. In nucleotides, the CDR3 is TGTGCCTTCCCGGCCCGGCGGATAGTCGCCAATAAACTCATCTTT. Residues: CAFPARRIVANKLIF.

This clone was detected a few times. A far larger clone is one nucleotide away, so this likely arose from a read error. This specimen includes other DNA sequences encoding the same CDR3. The V and J genes are TRDV1 and TRDJ1; no reliable D call. The CDR3 covers 12 residues. Germline V gene sequence: CDR1 TSWWSYY, CDR2 QGS. V lost 7 bases and J 9 bases, leaving 15 bases between the germline ends. CDR3 region: CALVSVDTELIF. Written as DNA, the CDR3 is TGTGCTCTTGTATCAGTGGACACGGAACTCATCTTT.

Points on this clone: One end of the junction is discordant with germline, which a read error may explain. The genes are TRDV2 and TRDJ3; D might be TRDD3 (7 bases). Germline V lookup: CDR1 GEAIGNYY, CDR2 EKD. The CDR3 is 21 residues long. The CDR3 loop reads CACDSFPSLGGLAWDTRRMFF. The CDR3, as DNA: TGTGCCTGTGACTCCTTCCCCTCTCTGGGGGGCCTGGCCTGGGACACCCGACGGATGTTTTTC.

About this clone itself: This DNA's translation and the protein TCRdb lists, from a much larger clone, do not match at residue 18, likely due to a read error; the protein shown is translated from the DNA. The rearrangement joins TRDV1 to TRDJ1; no definite D call. Assignment of the J gene here rests on matching the DNA to germline, because TCRdb gives none. With 0 bases removed from V and 7 bases from J, the gap between germline ends came to 54 bases. Germline V lookup: CDR1 TSWWSYY, CDR2 QGS. The length of the CDR3 is 28 residues. CDR3 DNA: TGTGCTCTTGGGGAACTCTCTCACGAGGCCCCCGTCCCAGGACGCGTTTACTGTCCTCCCGGTGTATCGATTAAACTCATCTTT. Protein sequence: CALGELSHEAPVPGRVYCPPGVSIKLIF.

This clone was recorded a few times. The TCRdb protein comes from a much larger clone and disagrees with this DNA's translation at residue 15, likely due to a read error; the protein given here is derived from the DNA. The chain recombines TRAV38-2/DV8 with TRDJ1; TRDD3 is a possible D gene (6 bases). The J gene comes from matching the DNA to germline here; TCRdb lacks it. This CDR3 region has 20 residues. The V and J ends lost 0 bases and 5 bases respectively, with 29 bases between them. Germline V gives CDR1 TSESDYY, CDR2 QEAYKQQN. The CDR3 bases are TGTGCTTATAGGAGCGGCACTGCTTTCCGAGTCGGGGATCGCAAGGATAAACTCATCTTT. Protein: CAYRSGTAFRVGDRKDKLIF.

The table lists this clone with a few counts. TCRdb lists the protein of a much larger clone for this DNA, which differs at residue 9, so this is likely a read error; the protein given here is translated from the DNA itself. The chain joins TRDV2 to TRDJ1; 7 bases are shared with TRDD3. In the absence of a J gene in TCRdb, the DNA was matched to germline to assign it here. The CDR3 is 16 amino acids. Germline-derived CDR1 and CDR2 are GEAIGNYY and EKD. V trimming: 4 bases; J trimming: 0 bases; junction bases outside the gene matches: 10. Here the CDR3 DNA reads TGTGCCTGTGATCCCTTACTGGGGATGTACACCGATAAACTCATCTTT. Residues: CACDPLLGMYTDKLIF.

With respect to this clone: The protein that TCRdb holds for this DNA derives from a much larger clone and differs from the translated DNA at residue 6, which likely indicates a read error; the protein shown here is translated from the DNA. The genes are TRDV1 and TRDJ1, with D tentatively TRDD2 (6 bases). Germline matching of the DNA provided the J gene here, since TCRdb leaves it blank. The CDR3 contains 22 residues. V lost 1 base and J lost 0, with 30 bases in between. Germline CDR1 TSWWSYY, CDR2 QGS. The CDR3, as DNA: TGTGCTCTTGGGGAACAGGGTCCTACGGTTCCAGAACTCTCCCGGGACACCGATAAACTCATCTTT. It yields the protein CALGEQGPTVPELSRDTDKLIF.

Note on this clone: It differs at one base from a far larger clone, so likely a read error. At the DNA level, this CDR3 is encoded by other sequences in the same sample as well. CDR3 in amino acids: CAFRRWGSAYTDKLIF. The CDR3 DNA is TGTGCCTTTAGGCGGTGGGGGAGCGCGTACACCGATAAACTCATCTTT. The V call is TRDV3, the J call TRDJ1; 7 bases align to TRDD3. TCRdb records no J gene; here it was assigned by comparing the DNA to germline. The germline V gene encodes CDR1 TVYSNPD and CDR2 GDNSRS (reference sequence). After removal of 0 bases from V and 0 bases from J, the junction contained 10 bases not matched to a gene. The CDR3 covers 16 residues.

In the case of this clone: The TCRdb record carries a much larger clone's protein, which differs from this DNA's translation at residue 12; a read error is the likely cause, and the protein listed here is the DNA translation. The V call is TRDV2, the J call TRDJ1, with 8 bases aligning to TRDD3. The J gene, not given by TCRdb, was assigned here from a germline match of the nucleotide sequence. CDR1 and CDR2 from the germline V gene are GEAIGNYY and EKD. This CDR3 is built from 15 residues. CDR3 sequence (DNA): TGTGCCTGTGACTCCCTGGGGGACAACACCGATAGACTCATCTTT. It yields the protein CACDSLGDNTDRLIF.

Notes on this clone: A far more abundant clone sits one base away, making this likely a read error. The sample has other DNA sequences that encode this CDR3 too. CDR3 sequence reads: CALGENIPIPTTYWGMTALTAQLFF. CDR3 sequence (DNA): TGTGCTCTTGGGGAAAACATTCCTATTCCAACTACGTACTGGGGGATGACGGCTTTGACAGCACAACTCTTCTTC. No J gene was called, and the V gene is TRDV1; the tabulated D call, TRDD3, remains unverified against the DNA. Per germline, CDR1 TSWWSYY and CDR2 QGS. The CDR3 runs 25 residues.

This clone appeared many times. TCRdb records a much larger clone's protein for this DNA, with a difference at residue 3 that likely arises from a read error; the protein given is the translation of the DNA. The chain couples TRDV2 to TRDJ1, with D perhaps TRDD3 (6 bases). The CDR3 is 14 amino acids. CDR1 and CDR2 (germline): GEAIGNYY, EKD. The CDR3 region is CARDTIGDADKLIF. The CDR3 DNA is TGTGCCCGTGACACCATAGGGGATGCCGATAAACTCATCTTT.

For this clone: TCRdb's listed protein matches a much larger clone and diverges from this DNA's translation at residues 10 and 20, likely through a read error; the protein shown comes from the DNA. The chain employs TRDV1 and TRDJ1; 11 bases align to TRDD3. The CDR3 sequence is 25 residues long. The germline gives CDR1 TSWWSYY, CDR2 QGS. Trimming took 1 base from V and 3 from J; bases not matched to a gene: 31. In DNA form, the CDR3 reads TGTGCTCTTGGGGAACGGACTTCCTACCTTTGGGGGATACGAAGGCATGTGGGGCGGGCCGATAAACTCATCTTT. It yields the protein CALGERTSYLWGIRRHVGRADKLIF.

This clone has a count of ten or more. The protein that TCRdb holds for this DNA derives from a much larger clone and differs from the translated DNA at residue 5, which likely indicates a read error; the protein shown here is translated from the DNA. The chain links TRDV2 to TRDJ1; D not resolved. The J gene comes from matching the DNA to germline here; TCRdb lacks it. This CDR3 region has 13 residues. The germline V and J ends were trimmed by 6 bases and 2 bases, with 12 bases remaining between them. Germline loops: CDR1 GEAIGNYY, CDR2 EKD. CDR3 bases: TGTGCCTGTTGGGAGATTGGGACCGATAAACTCATCTTT. It encodes CACWEIGTDKLIF.

This clone has ten or more counts. For this DNA, TCRdb reports the protein of a much larger clone, which diverges at residue 6, most likely from a read error; the protein presented here is translated directly from the DNA. The genes are TRDV2 and TRDJ1; 10 nucleotides match TRDD3. TCRdb records no J gene; here it was assigned by comparing the DNA to germline. Unmatched junction bases numbered 8, after V lost 4 bases and J lost 4 bases. This CDR3 has 15 amino acids. From germline, CDR1 is GEAIGNYY and CDR2 EKD. The CDR3 nucleotides read TGTGCCTGTGATTCTGCCGGGGGGATACGCGATAAACTCATCTTT. Protein product: CACDSAGGIRDKLIF.

This clone was detected many times. This probably arose from a read error, given a far larger clone one base away. This chain connects TRDV1 to TRDJ1; tentative D call: TRDD2 (8 bases). V lost 1 base to trimming and J lost 0 bases, with 42 bases between them. The CDR3 is made up of 26 amino acids. The germline V gene encodes CDR1 TSWWSYY and CDR2 QGS. CDR3 region: CALGEQRRNPTSFLNWGAAYTDKLIF. CDR3 DNA: TGTGCTCTTGGGGAACAACGGCGAAATCCGACTTCCTTCCTAAACTGGGGAGCTGCGTACACCGATAAACTCATCTTT.

This clone was found many times. The amino acid sequence in TCRdb belongs to a much larger clone and departs from this DNA's translation at residue 12, likely a sequencing read error; the sequence shown is translated from the DNA. DNA of the CDR3: TGTGCCTGTGACACAGAAGGATACGCGGGGTTGCACACCGATAAACTCATCTTT. Amino acids: CACDTEGYAGLHTDKLIF. The J gene is TRDJ1, the V gene TRDV2; 7 bases are shared with TRDD3. The J gene, absent from TCRdb, was called here by matching the DNA to germline. J gave up 0 bases and V 1 base, and 13 bases lay outside the gene matches. CDR1 GEAIGNYY and CDR2 EKD come from the germline V gene. The CDR3 has 18 residues.

This clone was detected a few times. The protein in TCRdb stems from a much larger clone and differs at residue 4 from this DNA's translation, likely a read error; here the protein is translated from the DNA. The chain links TRDV3 to TRDJ1; 10 bases match TRDD3. TCRdb does not report a J gene; here it was assigned by matching the DNA to germline references. With 3 bases clipped from V and 0 bases from J, the junction kept 19 bases outside the gene matches. Germline V gives CDR1 TVYSNPD, CDR2 GDNSRS (reference sequence). The CDR3 spans 19 residues. The CDR3 coding sequence is TGTGCCTTCTCCCCCTTCCTGTTTGGGGGATACTCGGACACCGATAAACTCATCTTT. Translating it yields CAFSPFLFGGYSDTDKLIF. The full variable domain, its missing parts supplied by reference TRDV3 and TRDJ1, is CDKVTQSSPDQTVASGSEVVLLCTYDTVYSNPDLFWYRIRPDYSFQFVFYGDNSRSEGADFTQGRFSVKHILTQKAFHLVISPVRTEDSATYYCAFSPFLFGGYSDTDKLIFGKGTRVTVEP.